A selection of T cell receptor beta chains follows, all from one sample in a study of T cell responses to AZD1222 COVID-19 vaccine. Method: immunoSEQ multiplex PCR; TCRdb's copy keeps in-frame clones and lacks some. The sample includes around 75,000 clones, 70% to 90% of them seen just once. Sequenced here: peripheral blood, sampled on day 0 of AZD1222 vaccination. These receptors originate from an adult in good health. CDR3s include the opening cysteine and the closing phenylalanine or tryptophan. A D gene is named only where the DNA matches it firmly. The size entry is marked missing in some rows and otherwise reads once, few, many or a size class.

>TRBJ2-7|TRBD2|.|TRBV19
TGTGCCAGTAGTACCCCTCTGCCGGGGACTACCGAGCAGTACTTC
CASSTPLPGTTEQYF
>TRBJ2-6|.|.|TRBV7-2
TGTGCCAGCAGCCCCACTTATTCCTCTGGGGCCAACGTCCTGACTTTC
CASSPTYSSGANVLTF
>TRBJ2-7|.|.|TRBV28
TGTGCCAGCAGGACAGTCCTCTACGAGCAGTACTTC
CASRTVLYEQYF
>TRBJ1-2|TRBD1|.|TRBV10-3
TGTGCCATCAGTGAGGGAACAGGGGTCTATGGCTACACCTTC
CAISEGTGVYGYTF
>TRBJ2-2|TRBD1|.|TRBV6-2/TRBV6-3
TGTGCCAGCAGTTACACAGGGGGCCCCACCGGGGAGCTGTTTTTT
CASSYTGGPTGELFF
>TRBJ1-2|TRBD1|few|TRBV27
TGTGCCAGCACCCTGGGACAGGGCCATGGCTACACCTTC
CASTLGQGHGYTF
>TRBJ2-3|.|once|TRBV5-1
TGCGCCAGCAGCTTGGGCACCCTTGGCGCAGATACGCAGTATTTT
CASSLGTLGADTQYF
>TRBJ1-1|TRBD1|.|TRBV29-1
TGCAGCGTTCAGACAGGGGTGATTACTGAAGCTTTCTTT
CSVQTGVITEAFF
>TRBJ2-2|.|few|TRBV7-2
TGTGCCAGCAGCCAGGACTCTCCGGGTACCGGGGAGCTGTTTTTT
CASSQDSPGTGELFF
>TRBJ2-7|.|.|TRBV21-1
TGTGCCAGCAGCAGCGACGAACAGGGGGCGCAGGGCGAGCAGTACTTC
CASSSDEQGAQGEQYF
>TRBJ1-1|.|.|TRBV7-8
TGTGCCAGCAGCTTAGCCGGGAACACTGAAGCTTTCTTT
CASSLAGNTEAFF
>TRBJ2-7|.|.|TRBV18
TGTGCCAGCTCACCACCACTAGCCGGGGAGCAGTACTTC
CASSPPLAGEQYF
>TRBJ1-1|.|.|TRBV5-5
TGTGCCAGCAGCCTGGACTGGGTGAACACTGAAGCTTTCTTT
CASSLDWVNTEAFF
>TRBJ2-7|.|.|TRBV9
TGTGCCAGCGGTGACAGTTACGAGCAGTACTTC
CASGDSYEQYF
>TRBJ2-7|.|few|TRBV12-3/TRBV12-4
TGTGCCAGCAGCTCGGGGGTTTTTAAGTACTTC
CASSSGVFKYF
>TRBJ1-2|.|.|TRBV29-1
TGCAGCCTCTCCCCGCAAGGGGCAAGGAGTGGCTACACCTTC
CSLSPQGARSGYTF
>TRBJ2-7|.|.|TRBV4-2
TGTGCCAGCAGCCTTGACAGCTACGAGCAGTACTTC
CASSLDSYEQYF
>TRBJ1-5|.|.|TRBV18
TGTGCCAGCTCACCACAAGGAGGGGGAAATCAGCCCCAGCATTTT
CASSPQGGGNQPQHF
>TRBJ2-5|.|.|TRBV5-8
TGTGCCAGCAGCTTGTTAAGGAGAGAGACCCAGTACTTC
CASSLLRRETQYF
>TRBJ2-1|TRBD2|.|TRBV28
TGTGCCAGCAGTTTATCGGGGACTAGCGGGGTCGATGAGCAGTTCTTC
CASSLSGTSGVDEQFF
>TRBJ2-2|.|.|TRBV6-5
TGTGCCAGCAGTTACCGACCGAGGCCCGGGGAGCTGTTTTTT
CASSYRPRPGELFF
>TRBJ1-5|.|.|TRBV3-1/TRBV3-2
TGTGCCAGCAGCCTAACCGGGGTAAGCAATCAGCCCCAGCATTTT
CASSLTGVSNQPQHF
>TRBJ1-2|.|.|TRBV19
TGTGCCAGTAGTATAGACCCCGCGACAACGAACTATGGCTACACCTTC
CASSIDPATTNYGYTF
>TRBJ2-7|TRBD1|few|TRBV9
TGTGCCAGCAGCGCCGGACAGGGAGATTACGAGCAGTACTTC
CASSAGQGDYEQYF
>TRBJ1-6|.|.|TRBV4-3
TGCGCCAGAATGCCCGGGGGGAATAAGAATTCACCCCTCCACTTT
CARMPGGNKNSPLHF
>TRBJ1-6|.|.|TRBV24-1
TGTGCCACCAGAGCAGCGTTTGATTCACCCCTCCACTTT
CATRAAFDSPLHF
>TRBJ1-6|TRBD1|.|TRBV29-1
TGCATCACCACGTCGGGGGGACAGGGCAATTCACCCCTCCACTTT
CITTSGGQGNSPLHF
>TRBJ1-5|TRBD1|.|TRBV12-5
TGTGCTAGTGGTTTGGGACAGGGTGAACCCCAGCATTTT
CASGLGQGEPQHF
>TRBJ1-1|.|.|TRBV7-3
TGTGCCAGCAGCTTAATAGGGGGGAGGCTTAGCACTGAAGCTTTCTTT
CASSLIGGRLSTEAFF
>TRBJ2-1|TRBD1|once|TRBV6-5
TGTGCCAGCAGTTACCAGGGGGTGGCCTACAATGAGCAGTTCTTC
CASSYQGVAYNEQFF
>TRBJ1-1|.|.|TRBV7-9
TGTGCCAGCAGCCATAAAGAAGCTTTCTTT
CASSHKEAFF
>TRBJ2-5|TRBD2|.|TRBV4-1
TGCGCCAGCAGCTCGGGCGGGGGGCCCGCTTGGACCCAGTACTTC
CASSSGGGPAWTQYF
>TRBJ2-1|TRBD2|.|TRBV15
TGTGCCACCAGCAGAGATATAGCGGGGGGGAACAATGAGCAGTTCTTC
CATSRDIAGGNNEQFF
>TRBJ2-1|.|.|TRBV9
TGTGCCAGCAGCGCCGCAGCGGCGGCAAGCTCCTACAATGAGCAGTTCTTC
CASSAAAAASSYNEQFF
>TRBJ2-1|TRBD1|few|TRBV6-2/TRBV6-3
TGTGCCAGCAGTTACGACAGGGGAGAGCAGTTCTTC
CASSYDRGEQFF
>TRBJ2-3|TRBD1|.|TRBV24-1
TGTGCCACCGGGGGACAGGGGGCTTGGGATACGCAGTATTTT
CATGGQGAWDTQYF
>TRBJ2-2|.|.|TRBV28
TGTGCCAGCTCCCAAGAAACCATCGGGGGCACCGGGGAGCTGTTTTTT
CASSQETIGGTGELFF
>TRBJ2-3|.|.|TRBV7-3
TGTGCCAGCAGCTTAGGACTCAGCACAGATACGCAGTATTTT
CASSLGLSTDTQYF
>TRBJ2-1|.|.|TRBV3-1/TRBV3-2
TGTGCCAGCAGCCGGCTAAGGGCAGAGCAGTTCTTC
CASSRLRAEQFF
>TRBJ2-7|.|few|TRBV29-1
TGCAGCGCCACAGGGTCGAGGGGACACTCCTACGAGCAGTACTTC
CSATGSRGHSYEQYF
>TRBJ1-2|TRBD1|.|TRBV5-3
TGTGCCAGAAGGGACCGGGACAGGGGCCTCTATGGCTACACCTTC
CARRDRDRGLYGYTF
>TRBJ1-5|TRBD1|.|TRBV7-2
TGTGCCAGCAGCTTCGACAGGGGGCCTAGTCAGCCCCAGCATTTT
CASSFDRGPSQPQHF
>TRBJ2-5|TRBD2|.|TRBV9
TGTGCCAGCAGCGTAGCAGCGGGGGGGCCCCAAGAGACCCAGTACTTC
CASSVAAGGPQETQYF
>TRBJ1-4|.|.|TRBV5-1
TGCGCCAGCAGCGACCCAGGGCAGGATGAAAAACTGTTTTTT
CASSDPGQDEKLFF
>TRBJ1-2|TRBD1|.|TRBV28
TGTGCCAGCAGTCCACGGACAGGGAAGTACTATGGCTACACCTTC
CASSPRTGKYYGYTF
>TRBJ1-2|TRBD1|.|TRBV5-4
TGTGCCAGCAGCAGACCGACAGGGGGCTACACCTTC
CASSRPTGGYTF
>TRBJ2-2|.|.|TRBV24-1
TGTGCCACCAGTGACCCGGGGGCGGGGACCGGGGAGCTGTTTTTT
CATSDPGAGTGELFF
>TRBJ1-6|TRBD1|.|TRBV6-2/TRBV6-3
TGTGCCAGCACCCCCCTGGGGGACAGATTTACTTCACCCCTCCACTTT
CASTPLGDRFTSPLHF
>TRBJ1-2|.|once|TRBV5-5
TGTGCCAGCAGCCCCTACATTGGGGCTTACTATGGCTACACCTTC
CASSPYIGAYYGYTF
>TRBJ2-2|TRBD1|.|TRBV6-5
TGTGCCAGCAGTTACGAGGCAGGGGGCCCCGGGGAGCTGTTTTTT
CASSYEAGGPGELFF
>TRBJ2-7|TRBD2|.|TRBV28
TGTGCCAGCAGTAGACTAGCGGGGGCCTACGAGCAGTACTTC
CASSRLAGAYEQYF
>TRBJ2-5|.|.|TRBV30
TGTGCCTGGAGTGGCGGTGGGAACCAAGAGACCCAGTACTTC
CAWSGGGNQETQYF
>TRBJ2-7|.|.|TRBV28
TGTGCCAGCAGTTTCGTACCCGGGACATACTACGAGCAGTACTTC
CASSFVPGTYYEQYF
>TRBJ1-2|.|.|TRBV7-2
TGTGCCAGCAGCTTAGTGAGTTCAGGGGAGTATGGCTACACCTTC
CASSLVSSGEYGYTF
>TRBJ1-2|.|.|TRBV7-9
TGTGCCAGCAGCTTAGGATTAGAAAGGTCTAACTATGGCTACACCTTC
CASSLGLERSNYGYTF